This TCR beta chain comes out of a study of cytomegalovirus exposure and HLA in healthy donors. Study observations and caveats: Roughly even sequencing depth across donors was the assumption behind the presence/absence analyses. Association of 16,951 TCR beta sequences with HLA alleles was found at 0.05 false discovery rate in a later analysis. It has been reported that TCR beta sequences accurately predicted the HLA-A and HLA-B alleles of most subjects.

The sample holds a few counts of this clone. The antigen is not known. PCR used 60 Vbeta primers and 13 Jbeta primers. Assay: immunoSEQ multiplex PCR; the TCRdb copy retains only in-frame clones and omits some. The sample includes some 200,000 clones, about 81% of them seen just once. Germline assignment: CDR1 MNHNY and CDR2 SVGAGI (reference sequence). The CDR3 consists of 14 residues. The ends were cut back, 2 bases at V and 6 bases at J, with 11 bases in the middle. The specimen sequenced was PBMCs. V is TRBV6-6 and J is TRBJ2-1; possible D gene TRBD1, 5 bases. The clonotype was recovered from a woman aged 40 to 55 in good health and CMV-seronegative. In DNA form, the CDR3 reads TGTGCCAGCAGTTACCTCGCAGGGTTCAATGAGCAGTTCTTC. It specifies CASSYLAGFNEQFF.